The T cell receptor beta chain described here comes from a study of CD8 T cells in cerebrospinal fluid in Alzheimer's disease (TCRdb year 2020). Background on the whole study: The study assessed CSF T cell clonal expansion with two single-cell approaches: plate-based nested PCR sequencing and droplet-based sequencing. The study examined whether cerebrospinal fluid from healthy elderly individuals and from patients with neurodegenerative disease contained clonally expanded T cells. In the droplet-based CSF analysis comparing patients with controls, 9 healthy controls (approximately 11,000 cells) and 9 patients with MCI or Alzheimer's disease (approximately 9,500 cells) were included. CSF gene-expression analysis, which included Parkinson's disease patients, covered about two dozen samples in total. Overall study results and their limits: A higher percentage of TCRs was made up by the largest CSF clone in patients with MCI or Alzheimer's disease than in controls. Finding EBV-specific TCRs in CSF, the authors cautioned, does not establish a causal link between EBV and Alzheimer's disease. Only samples with detectable clones (about 11 healthy, 5 MCI, 5 AD, 6 PD) were included in the overall clonality comparison. The EBV-specific clones were neither the most highly expanded clones nor enriched among patients. In pooled data, a highly expanded clone (at least 3% of TCRs) occurred in 1 of 10 healthy subjects versus 4 of 6 Alzheimer's patients.

Because antigen-specific T cells had previously been reported in Parkinson's disease blood, the researchers used Parkinson's disease patients as a neurodegenerative disease comparison group. All participants were free of acute infectious disease and in good physical condition. Neurodegeneration in patients was confirmed with biomarkers including neurofilament, amyloid-beta and tau. For droplet-based sequencing, live CSF cells were sorted using a live/dead marker. CSF was obtained by lumbar puncture, and immune cells were pelleted by centrifugation at 300g. Each CSF sample was examined for red blood cells, and any sample with blood contamination was excluded. CSF cells were cryopreserved in freezing medium, frozen at -80 degrees C overnight, and then transferred to liquid nitrogen for storage. CSF samples were stored for less than six months before analysis. Library creation used 10x single-cell sequencing. Profiling of CSF cells was done with 10X Genomics single-cell V(D)J and 5' gene-expression libraries. An Illumina NextSeq550 was used to sequence CSF single-cell TCR libraries. In the authors' own workflow: After V(D)J reads were mapped to the vdj-GRCh38 alts ensemble 2.0.0 reference, the Cell Ranger vdj pipeline was used to analyse the reads. Clonotypes were defined as cell barcodes sharing the same set of productive CDR3 nucleotide sequences. To link clonality with transcriptional profiles, clonotype information was incorporated into Seurat v3.0 gene-expression metadata. Any CSF cell with more than 1,800 genes, more than 7,500 UMIs or more than 10% mitochondrial reads was excluded. CDR3-beta sequences were compared against VDJdb to identify TCRs with known antigen specificity. Clone sharing was examined by network analysis using the R package qgraph, in which only TCRs with complete alpha and beta chains were included. Reprocessed by TCRdb, the reads give a single entry per CDR3 protein sequence, without DNA. For this entry, the V and J calls and clone size follow TCRdb and not the study's own pipeline. The sample's own table lists roughly 500 distinct CDR3 sequences. The ten largest account for around 40% of the sample.

The CDR3 spans 14 residues, from the cysteine through the phenylalanine. No DNA was logged. CDR1 and CDR2, per the germline V gene (reference sequence), are MNHNY and SVGAGI. Its frequency places this clonotype as medium-sized (0.01 to 0.1%); no count is recorded. Its antigen is not yet known. This sequence uses TRBV6-6 and TRBJ1-2. Sample: cerebrospinal fluid. This sequence originates from a human donor with Parkinson's disease. The CDR3 loop reads CASSLSGVNYGYTF.